Each of the 27 T cell receptor beta chains below was sequenced from the same sample in a study of T-cell reconstitution after alpha-beta-depleted transplantation in children. The TCRbeta library was prepared with unique molecular identifiers. MiXCR was run by TCRdb on the PCR reads, yielding one entry per CDR3 protein. The repertoire consists of approximately 27,000 distinct CDR3 sequences, with roughly a sixth occurring once and the leading ten covering 35%. The sequencing used PBMCs, mostly from graft donor cells, collected 60 days after TCRalphabeta/CD19-depleted stem cell transplant. These receptors all come from a male patient between 2 and 15 years old who had a stem cell transplant for acute lymphoblastic leukemia, so the T cells may come from the graft donor.

The chain links TRBV7-9 to TRBJ2-1, with a possible D match to TRBD2 (6 bases). Germline-derived CDR1 and CDR2 are SEHNR and FQNEAQ (reference sequence). The V end was cut by 2 bases, the J end by 6 bases, with 20 bases between. The CDR3 sequence is 17 residues long. The CDR3 nucleotides are TGTGCCAGCAGCTTATTGCCCCATGGGGGAGGCCGCAATGAGCAGTTCTTC. It is translated as CASSLLPHGGGRNEQFF.

This clonotype was counted only a few times. V is TRBV7-2 and J is TRBJ2-7; 12 bases match TRBD2. With 5 bases clipped from V and 7 bases from J, the junction kept 6 bases outside the gene matches. CDR3 length equals 14 residues. Germline CDR1 SGHTA, CDR2 FQGNSA. The CDR3 loop reads CASSPTSGSGEQYF. Here the CDR3 DNA reads TGTGCCAGCAGCCCGACTAGCGGGAGTGGGGAGCAGTACTTC. The whole variable domain, filled in from reference TRBV7-2 and TRBJ2-7, reads GAGVSQSPSNKVTEKGKDVELRCDPISGHTALYWYRQSLGQGLEFLIYFQGNSAPDKSGLPSDRFSAERTGGSVSTLTIQRTQQEDSAVYLCASSPTSGSGEQYFGPGTRLTVT.

J is TRBJ2-2 and V is TRBV9; D ambiguous. The CDR3 consists of 14 residues. CDR1 is SGDLS, CDR2 YYNGEE, per germline. The ends were cut back, 0 bases at V and 1 base at J, with 4 bases in the middle. The CDR3 coding sequence is TGTGCCAGCAGCGTAGCCCGGAACACCGGGGAGCTGTTTTTT. Its translation: CASSVARNTGELFF.

The V gene is TRBV12-3 or TRBV12-4, the J gene TRBJ2-2; 7 nucleotides match TRBD1. CDR3 length: 18 amino acids. For the CDR3, the DNA is TGTACCATCAGCCTGGTGCGCTCCGGGACAGCGAACACCGGGGAGCTGTTTTTT. This gives the protein CTISLVRSGTANTGELFF.

The CDR3 here is CASSMVHSNYGYTF. The DNA for the CDR3 is TGTGCCAGCAGCATGGTACACAGTAACTATGGCTACACCTTC. V gene TRBV21-1 combines with J gene TRBJ1-2. TRBV21-1 is described as a pseudogene. The CDR3 is 14 amino acids.

This clonotype was seen many times. J is TRBJ1-2 and V is TRBV20-1, with 7 positions matching TRBD1. The germline CDR1 and CDR2 sequences are DFQATT and SNEGSKA (reference sequence). The CDR3 sequence is 15 residues long. V lost 6 bases to trimming and J lost 6 bases; unmatched junction nucleotides: 16. CDR3 coding DNA: TGCAGTGCCCCGCCCCGGACAGGCTCAACCCATGGCTACACCTTC. Translation gives CSAPPRTGSTHGYTF.

Ten or more counts support this clonotype. The chain recombines TRBV20-1 with TRBJ1-1; tentatively, D is TRBD1 (5 bases). Germline-derived CDR1 and CDR2 are DFQATT and SNEGSKA (reference sequence). This CDR3 has 13 amino acids. V dropped 1 base and J dropped 6 bases, with 12 bases sitting between them. The CDR3 nucleotides read TGCAGTGCTAGAGTAGGGGAAAGATCTGAAGCTTTCTTT. This translates into CSARVGERSEAFF.

This clonotype has at least ten counts. V gene TRBV7-2 combines with J gene TRBJ1-1; no clear D. Trimming removed 0 bases at V and 2 bases at J, with 7 bases between. CDR1 and CDR2 (germline): SGHTA, FQGNSA. The CDR3 totals 14 residues. The chain's CDR3 is CASSLAWGNTEAFF. CDR3 DNA sequence: TGTGCCAGCAGCTTAGCGTGGGGTAACACTGAAGCTTTCTTT.

This clonotype was recorded many times. This chain links TRBV9 with TRBJ1-1, with 9 nucleotides matching TRBD1. Trimming took 3 bases from V and 5 from J; bases not matched to a gene: 14. This CDR3 spans 17 amino acids. Germline V gene lookup returns CDR1 SGDLS and CDR2 YYNGEE. The CDR3 DNA is TGTGCCAGCAGCGCCACCACGGGACAGGGTGGGGGGACTGAAGCTTTCTTT. This gives the protein CASSATTGQGGGTEAFF.

This clonotype was observed a few times. The J gene is TRBJ2-2, the V gene TRBV19; TRBD2 matches at 13 bases. V shed 4 bases and J 0 bases; nucleotides not matched to a gene: 5. Looked up from germline, CDR1 is LNHDA and CDR2 is SQIVND (reference sequence). This CDR3 has 18 residues. CDR3 sequence reads: CASSRLAGGLANTGELFF. The CDR3 DNA sequence: TGTGCCAGTAGTAGACTAGCGGGGGGTCTCGCGAACACCGGGGAGCTGTTTTTT.

V usage is TRBV12-3 or TRBV12-4 and J usage is TRBJ2-7; possibly TRBD2 for D (5 bases). The CDR3 loop spans 12 amino acids. Trimming pared 6 bases from V and 5 bases from J, leaving 11 bases between. This chain's CDR3 is CASSLRRDEQYF. CDR3 coding DNA: TGTGCCAGCAGCCTCCGGCGGGACGAGCAGTACTTC.

This clonotype has a count of ten or more. The chain recombines TRBV7-2 with TRBJ1-5; tentative D call: TRBD1 (6 bases). Germline lookup yields CDR1 SGHTA and CDR2 FQGNSA. V was cut by 5 bases and J by 0 bases, with 17 bases left in between. This CDR3 is built from 17 residues. The CDR3 spells CASSPGGRGYSNQPQHF. CDR3 nucleotides: TGTGCCAGCAGCCCCGGGGGCAGGGGATATAGCAATCAGCCCCAGCATTTT.

This clonotype came up a few times. The CDR3 sequence is CASSLILSWDYTF. The CDR3 coding sequence is TGTGCCAGCAGCTTAATCCTTAGCTGGGACTACACCTTC. The rearrangement uses TRBV7-2 and TRBJ1-2; D is unclear. Looked up from germline, CDR1 is SGHTA and CDR2 is FQGNSA. The CDR3 length is 13 residues. Trimming stripped 2 bases from V and 10 bases from J, with 14 bases between.

This clonotype has at least ten counts. CDR3 region: CSAQTGGGETQYF. CDR3 nucleotide sequence: TGCAGTGCTCAGACAGGGGGAGGGGAGACCCAGTACTTC. The V call is TRBV20-1, the J call TRBJ2-5, with TRBD1 matching 9 bases. This CDR3 spans 13 amino acids. J lost 5 bases, V lost 5 bases, and 6 bases had no gene match. Germline CDR1 is DFQATT and CDR2 is SNEGSKA (reference sequence).

This clonotype was detected many times. The chain joins TRBV28 to TRBJ1-2; tentative D call: TRBD1 (5 bases). The CDR3 runs 14 residues. The germline V gene encodes CDR1 MDHEN and CDR2 SYDVKM. Trimming stripped 5 bases from V and 4 bases from J, with 14 bases between. CDR3 sequence: CASSGALSSYGYTF. CDR3 DNA sequence: TGTGCCAGCAGTGGGGCTCTTTCTAGCTATGGCTACACCTTC.

There are many counts of this clonotype. CDR3 bases: TGTGCCAGCAGCGGGGGACTAGCGGGGGGAATCTACGAGCAGTACTTC. Its translation: CASSGGLAGGIYEQYF. The chain links TRBV5-4 to TRBJ2-7, with 15 bases that match TRBD2. The V gene's germline CDR1 is SGHNT and CDR2 YYREEE (reference sequence). The CDR3 is made up of 16 amino acids. Trimming removed 4 bases from V and 3 bases from J; junction bases left unmatched: 5.

This clonotype came up a few times. The gene calls are TRBV14 and TRBJ1-4; D is uncertain. The V end was cut by 4 bases, the J end by 4 bases, with 13 bases between. The CDR3 loop spans 15 amino acids. The germline V gene encodes CDR1 SGHDN and CDR2 FVKESK. Written as DNA, the CDR3 is TGTGCCAGCAGCCCCAAACAGAGCCTTAATGAAAAACTGTTTTTT. Translating gives CASSPKQSLNEKLFF.

This clonotype has a handful of counts. This chain connects TRBV7-9 to TRBJ2-7; D gene uncertain. Germline values: CDR1 SEHNR, CDR2 FQNEAQ (reference sequence). V was shortened by 4 bases and J by 3 bases, with 16 bases between the two germline ends. This CDR3 has 15 amino acids. In DNA form, the CDR3 reads TGTGCCAGCAGCTCCGCTCTAGGTCTCTTCTACGAGCAGTACTTC. Its protein product is CASSSALGLFYEQYF.

This clonotype came up a few times. The chain is built from TRBV2 and TRBJ1-5; D is unresolved. Germline V gene lookup returns CDR1 SNHLY and CDR2 FYNNEI. The CDR3 runs 14 residues. Trimming took off 6 bases at V and 3 bases at J, with 12 bases between the two ends. CDR3 bases: TGTGCCAGCAGCCAGGAACGTAACAATCAGCCCCAGCATTTT. Protein: CASSQERNNQPQHF. The full variable domain, rest sourced from reference TRBV2 and TRBJ1-5, is EPEVTQTPSHQVTQMGQEVILRCVPISNHLYFYWYRQILGQKVEFLVSFYNNEISEKSEIFDDQFSVERPDGSNFTLKIRSTKLEDSAMYFCASSQERNNQPQHFGDGTRLSIL.

The V call is TRBV7-6, the J call TRBJ2-5; the D is unclear. This CDR3 contains 14 residues. CDR1 is SGHVS, CDR2 FNYEAQ, per germline. V dropped 1 base and J dropped 5 bases, with 11 bases sitting between them. CDR3 nucleotides: TGTGCCAGCAGCTTAGGACCTTCCCGGGAGACCCAGTACTTC. It is translated as CASSLGPSRETQYF.

This clonotype was counted at least ten times. V gene TRBV18 combines with J gene TRBJ2-3, with a tentative D call TRBD1 (6 bases). CDR3 length: 16 amino acids. Germline V gives CDR1 KGHSH, CDR2 LQKENI. V lost 0 bases and J lost 0, with 10 bases in between. The CDR3 spells CASSPPLGQSTDTQYF. The CDR3 DNA reads as TGTGCCAGCTCACCACCGCTAGGACAGAGCACAGATACGCAGTATTTT.

Turning to this clonotype: A read error may be the cause here, since a much bigger clone is one base away. The CDR3 here is CSARDSGKVDTQYF. The CDR3, as DNA: TGCAGTGCTAGGGATAGCGGGAAGGTAGATACGCAGTATTTT. V is TRBV20-1 and J is TRBJ2-3, with TRBD2 matching 8 bases. The V gene's germline CDR1 is DFQATT and CDR2 SNEGSKA (reference sequence). Unmatched junction bases numbered 7, after V lost 3 bases and J lost 5 bases. The CDR3 totals 14 residues.

This clonotype was observed at least ten times. The chain employs TRBV6-2 or TRBV6-3 and TRBJ2-3; D gene unclear. The CDR3 has 15 amino acids. The germline V and J ends were trimmed by 5 bases and 1 base, with 13 bases remaining between them. Per germline, CDR1 MNHEY and CDR2 SVGEGT. CDR3 bases: TGTGCCAGCAGTGGACCCCAGTGGGGCACAGATACGCAGTATTTT. Protein: CASSGPQWGTDTQYF.

There are many counts of this clonotype. The CDR3 coding sequence is TGTGCTAGTGGTCCGGGACAGGGTGAGAACTATGGCTACACCTTC. Its translation: CASGPGQGENYGYTF. V gene TRBV12-5 combines with J gene TRBJ1-2; 9 positions agree with TRBD1. V was clipped by 5 bases and J by 2 bases; unmatched bases: 6. Germline V CDR1 and CDR2: LGHNT, FRNRAP. This CDR3 region has 15 residues. Together with reference TRBV12-5 and TRBJ1-2, the CDR3 gives the full variable domain: DARVTQTPRHKVTEMGQEVTMRCQPILGHNTVFWYRQTMMQGLELLAYFRNRAPLDDSGMPKDRFSAEMPDATLATLKIQPSEPRDSAVYFCASGPGQGENYGYTFGSGTRLTVV.

There are many counts of this clonotype. The chain combines TRBV5-1 with TRBJ2-2; TRBD1 matches 8 bases. In germline, CDR1 is SGHRS, CDR2 YFSETQ. The CDR3 is 16 amino acids. The V segment lost 4 bases and the J segment 7 bases; nucleotides outside the gene matches: 12. CDR3 in DNA: TGCGCCAGCAGCCCCCGACAGGGGAACCTTTTCGGGGAGCTGTTTTTT. It yields the protein CASSPRQGNLFGELFF.

Ten or more counts support this clonotype. The V and J genes are TRBV6-5 and TRBJ1-5, with unresolved D. CDR1 MNHEY and CDR2 SVGAGI come from the germline V gene. The germline V and J ends were trimmed by 6 bases and 0 bases, with 12 bases remaining between them. The CDR3 length is 15 residues. The CDR3 is CASRIRAYSNQPQHF. CDR3 sequence (DNA): TGTGCCAGCAGGATAAGAGCTTATAGCAATCAGCCCCAGCATTTT.

The chain links TRBV3-1 to TRBJ1-1, with D possibly matching TRBD1 (5 bases). V lost 3 bases, J lost 4 bases, and 12 bases lay in between. The CDR3 is 14 residues long. Per the germline V gene, CDR1 is LGHDT and CDR2 is YNNKEL (reference sequence). The chain's CDR3 is CASSQLGRRTEAFF. The CDR3 DNA reads as TGTGCCAGCAGCCAGTTGGGGCGCCGCACTGAAGCTTTCTTT.